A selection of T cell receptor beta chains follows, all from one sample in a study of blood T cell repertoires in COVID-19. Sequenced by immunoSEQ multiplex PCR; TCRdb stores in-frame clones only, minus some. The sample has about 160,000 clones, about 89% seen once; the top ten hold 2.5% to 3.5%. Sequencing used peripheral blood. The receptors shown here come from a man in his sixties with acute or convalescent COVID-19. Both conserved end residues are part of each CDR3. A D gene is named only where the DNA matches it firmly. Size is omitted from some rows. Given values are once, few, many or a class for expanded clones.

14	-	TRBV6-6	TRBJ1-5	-	TGTGCCAGCAGTTGGACTAGAGGGGAACAGCCCCAGCATTTT	CASSWTRGEQPQHF
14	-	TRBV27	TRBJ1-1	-	TGTGCCAGCAGTTTACTCATGGAGGGCACTGAAGCTTTCTTT	CASSLLMEGTEAFF
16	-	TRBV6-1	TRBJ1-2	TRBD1	TGTGCCAGCAGTGTTCCCGGGACAGGGACCTTGTATGGCTACACCTTC	CASSVPGTGTLYGYTF
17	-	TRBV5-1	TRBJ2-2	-	TGCGCCAGCAGCGAGCGCCCTTCACAGGGAAGGTCCGGGGAGCTGTTTTTT	CASSERPSQGRSGELFF
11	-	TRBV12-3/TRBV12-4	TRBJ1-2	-	TGTGCCAGCAGTTTCGACACCGAATACACCTTC	CASSFDTEYTF
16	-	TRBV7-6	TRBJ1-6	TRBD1	TGTGCCAGCAGCTTAGGGACAGGGGGCACGACTTCACCCCTCCACTTT	CASSLGTGGTTSPLHF
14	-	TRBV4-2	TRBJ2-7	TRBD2	TGTGCCAGCAGCCAAGACAGCGGGGGCTACGAGCAGTACTTC	CASSQDSGGYEQYF
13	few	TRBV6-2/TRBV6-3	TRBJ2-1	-	TGTGCCAGCAGTTCCACGGGGTACAATGAGCAGTTCTTC	CASSSTGYNEQFF
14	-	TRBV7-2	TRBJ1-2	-	TGTGCCAGCAGCCTCGGGAGGGAGAGGGGTGGCTACACCTTC	CASSLGRERGGYTF
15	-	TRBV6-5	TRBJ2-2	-	TGTGCCAGCAGTTCTCAGGGGCGCGTCACCGGGGAGCTGTTTTTT	CASSSQGRVTGELFF
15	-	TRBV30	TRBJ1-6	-	TGTGCCTGGAGGGCCCCCGGGACATCTAATTCACCCCTCCACTTT	CAWRAPGTSNSPLHF
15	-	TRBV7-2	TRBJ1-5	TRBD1	TGTGCCAGCAGCCAGAGGGACAGGGCAGGTCAGCCCCAGCATTTT	CASSQRDRAGQPQHF
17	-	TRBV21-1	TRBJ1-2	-	TGTGCCAGCAGCAACGCCGGACAGGGAGTCCCTAACTATGGCTACACCTTC	CASSNAGQGVPNYGYTF
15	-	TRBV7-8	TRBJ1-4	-	TGTGCCAGCAGCTTTTTTCCGGTTGCTAATGAAAAACTGTTTTTT	CASSFFPVANEKLFF
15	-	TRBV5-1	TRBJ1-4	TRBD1	TGCGCCAGCAGTTTACGTGGGGACAGAAATGAAAAACTGTTTTTT	CASSLRGDRNEKLFF
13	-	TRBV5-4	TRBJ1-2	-	TGTGCCAGCAGCCCGGGGGTTCGGGCCGCGGAAACCTTC	CASSPGVRAAETF
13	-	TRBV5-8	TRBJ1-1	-	TGTGCCAGCAGCTTGCATGCGGGCACTGAAGCTTTCTTT	CASSLHAGTEAFF
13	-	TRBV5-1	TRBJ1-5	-	TGCGCCAGCAGCTTTGAAGGGGGACAGCCCCAGCATTTT	CASSFEGGQPQHF
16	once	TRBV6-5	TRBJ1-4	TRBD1	TGTGCCAGCAGTTACAGGCAGGGGGCAACTAATGAAAAACTGTTTTTT	CASSYRQGATNEKLFF
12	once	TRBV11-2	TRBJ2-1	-	TGTGCCAGCACGGGCAGGGCAAATGAGCAGTTCTTC	CASTGRANEQFF
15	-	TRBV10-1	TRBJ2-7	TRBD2	TGCGCCAGCAGTGAGCTAGCGGGGGGAACCTACGAGCAGTACTTC	CASSELAGGTYEQYF
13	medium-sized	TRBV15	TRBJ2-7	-	TGTGCCACCAGCCCCCAGTTCTCCTACGAGCAGTACTTC	CATSPQFSYEQYF
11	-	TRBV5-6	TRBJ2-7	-	TGTGCCAGCAGTTCGGGATACGAGCAGTACTTC	CASSSGYEQYF
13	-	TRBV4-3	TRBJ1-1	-	TGCGCCAGCAGCCAAGTACGGGGGACTGAAGCTTTCTTT	CASSQVRGTEAFF
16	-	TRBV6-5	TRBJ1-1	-	TGTGCCAGCAGTTACTCGAATTTTTTGGGGCGAACTGAAGCTTTCTTT	CASSYSNFLGRTEAFF
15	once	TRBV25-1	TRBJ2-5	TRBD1	TGTGCCAGCGCACCGGGACAGGGAATATTAGAGACCCAGTACTTC	CASAPGQGILETQYF
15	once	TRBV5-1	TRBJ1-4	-	TGCGCCAGCAGCTTGTCTGGCAGGTCGAATGAAAAACTGTTTTTT	CASSLSGRSNEKLFF
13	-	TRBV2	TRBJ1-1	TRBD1	TGTGCCAGCGGAGCAGGGGGTTACACTGAAGCTTTCTTT	CASGAGGYTEAFF
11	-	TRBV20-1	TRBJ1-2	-	TGCAGTGACAGTCAGATGGATGGCTACACCTTC	CSDSQMDGYTF
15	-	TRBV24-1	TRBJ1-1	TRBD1	TGTGCCACCAGTGATTCCCACAGGGGGCTCACTGAAGCTTTCTTT	CATSDSHRGLTEAFF
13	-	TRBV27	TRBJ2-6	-	TGTGCCAGCGGCGGGTCTGGGGCCAACGTCCTGACTTTC	CASGGSGANVLTF
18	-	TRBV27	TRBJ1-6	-	TGTGCCAGCAGTTTCTCATCGACCAGGGTTCCCTATAATTCACCCCTCCACTTT	CASSFSSTRVPYNSPLHF
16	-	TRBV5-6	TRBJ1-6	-	TGTGCCAGCAGCTTTCGATCGAGCTCCTATAATTCACCCCTCCACTTT	CASSFRSSSYNSPLHF